The clone carrying this TCR beta chain was seen only a few times. Its target is not known. TCRdb re-derived calls from the RT-PCR reads in MiXCR, one entry per CDR3 protein. The sample consists of more than 450,000 distinct CDR3 sequences, 11% of them appearing once. The sample belongs to a study of response to subunit inactivated influenza vaccine. Study-level results: It was suggested by the authors that few new T cells are recruited by each seasonal influenza vaccination.

The CDR3 covers 15 residues. Trimming removed 6 bases at V and 0 bases at J, with 13 bases between. The data were also submitted as part of a second study, on T cells expressing NK-cell markers. That paper states: UMI-tagged 5'RACE template switching yielded the TCR beta cDNA. Seven of the eight sequenced donors were HCMV-seropositive; one was seronegative. Also leading the CD3+CD56-NKG2C+ fraction in a few donors were these clonotypes.

The chain has TRBV12-3 or TRBV12-4 and TRBJ2-3; D is ambiguous. Sequencing used PBMCs from blood, obtained on the day of vaccination. The receptor was isolated from a man aged 45 to 65 who received an inactivated influenza vaccine. CDR3 residues: CASRGRPDSTDTQYF. The CDR3 nucleotides read TGTGCCAGCAGAGGCCGCCCAGACAGCACAGATACGCAGTATTTT.